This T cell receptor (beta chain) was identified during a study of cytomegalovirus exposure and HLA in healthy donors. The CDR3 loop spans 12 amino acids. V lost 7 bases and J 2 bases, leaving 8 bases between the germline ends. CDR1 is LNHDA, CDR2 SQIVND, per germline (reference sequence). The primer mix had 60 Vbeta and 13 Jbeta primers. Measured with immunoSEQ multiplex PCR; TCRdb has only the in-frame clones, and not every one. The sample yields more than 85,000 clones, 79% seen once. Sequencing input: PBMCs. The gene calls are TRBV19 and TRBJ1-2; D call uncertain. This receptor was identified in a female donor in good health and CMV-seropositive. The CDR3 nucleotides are TGTGCCAGTAAGGTGACAAACTATGGCTACACCTTC. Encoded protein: CASKVTNYGYTF.